This entry is about one T cell receptor (beta chain). This record comes from a study of blood T cell repertoires in COVID-19. Background on the study: Researchers got acute and convalescent COVID-19 samples from the United States, Italy and Spain. Sources were T cells, B-cell-depleted T cells, or PBMCs; the material itself was cDNA or gDNA.

The Seattle patients joined while their infection was active and were tracked longitudinally afterward. The germline V gene encodes CDR1 MNHEY and CDR2 SVGAGI. V was clipped by 11 bases and J by 1 base, with 15 bases between them. The length of the CDR3 is 13 residues. Measured with immunoSEQ multiplex PCR; TCRdb has only the in-frame clones, and not every one. The repertoire has 30,000 to 40,000 clones, about 76% of them found once; the top ten carry roughly a tenth. This clonotype originated in a man between 65 and 85 years old with COVID-19, enrolled during active disease. Specimen: peripheral blood. V and J are TRBV6-5 and TRBJ2-7, with unresolved D. This CDR3 reads CALGSGFSYEQYF. CDR3 DNA: TGTGCCCTTGGTTCCGGTTTTTCCTACGAGCAGTACTTC.